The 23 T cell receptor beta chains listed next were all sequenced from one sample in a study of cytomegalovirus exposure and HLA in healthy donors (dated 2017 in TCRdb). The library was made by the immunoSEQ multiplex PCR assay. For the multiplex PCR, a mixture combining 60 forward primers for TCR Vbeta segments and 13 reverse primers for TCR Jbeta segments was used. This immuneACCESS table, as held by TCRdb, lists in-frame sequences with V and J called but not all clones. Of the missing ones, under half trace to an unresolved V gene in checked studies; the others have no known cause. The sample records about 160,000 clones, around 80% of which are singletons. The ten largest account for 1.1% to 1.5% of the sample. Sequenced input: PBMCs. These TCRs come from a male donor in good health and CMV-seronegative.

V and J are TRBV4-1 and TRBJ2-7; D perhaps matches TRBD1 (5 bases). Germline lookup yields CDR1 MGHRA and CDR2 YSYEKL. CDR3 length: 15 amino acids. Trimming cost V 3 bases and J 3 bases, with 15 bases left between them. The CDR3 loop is CASSHNSQGFYEQYF. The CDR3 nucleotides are TGCGCCAGCAGCCACAACAGCCAGGGTTTCTACGAGCAGTACTTC.

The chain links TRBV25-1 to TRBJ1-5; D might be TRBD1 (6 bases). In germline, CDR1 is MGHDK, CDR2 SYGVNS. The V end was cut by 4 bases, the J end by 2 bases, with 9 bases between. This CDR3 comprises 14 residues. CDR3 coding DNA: TGTGCCAGCAGTGGCAGGGGACGCAATCAGCCCCAGCATTTT. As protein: CASSGRGRNQPQHF.

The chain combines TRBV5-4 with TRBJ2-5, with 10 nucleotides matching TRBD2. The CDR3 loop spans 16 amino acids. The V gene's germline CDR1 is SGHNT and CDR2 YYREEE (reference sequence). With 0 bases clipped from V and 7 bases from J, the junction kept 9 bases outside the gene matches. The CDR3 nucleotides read TGTGCCAGCAGCTTGGACTTAGCGGGAGGAGGTCGGACCCAGTACTTC. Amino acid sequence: CASSLDLAGGGRTQYF.

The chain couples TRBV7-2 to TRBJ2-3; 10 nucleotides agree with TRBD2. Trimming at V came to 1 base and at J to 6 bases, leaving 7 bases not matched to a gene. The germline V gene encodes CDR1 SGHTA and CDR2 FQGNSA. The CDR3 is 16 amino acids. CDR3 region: CASSLDSSGSSDTQYF. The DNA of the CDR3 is TGTGCCAGCAGCTTAGATTCTAGCGGGAGCTCCGATACGCAGTATTTT. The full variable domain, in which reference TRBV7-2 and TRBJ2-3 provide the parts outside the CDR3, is GAGVSQSPSNKVTEKGKDVELRCDPISGHTALYWYRQSLGQGLEFLIYFQGNSAPDKSGLPSDRFSAERTGGSVSTLTIQRTQQEDSAVYLCASSLDSSGSSDTQYFGPGTRLTVL.

The CDR3 DNA is TGTGCCAGCAGCCAGGAGGACAGCAATCAGCCCCAGCATTTT. Residues: CASSQEDSNQPQHF. This sequence joins TRBV7-4 and TRBJ1-5; D remains ambiguous. This CDR3 is 14 amino acids long. V dropped 5 bases and J dropped 1 base, with 9 bases sitting between them. Per germline, CDR1 SGHVT and CDR2 SQSDAQ.

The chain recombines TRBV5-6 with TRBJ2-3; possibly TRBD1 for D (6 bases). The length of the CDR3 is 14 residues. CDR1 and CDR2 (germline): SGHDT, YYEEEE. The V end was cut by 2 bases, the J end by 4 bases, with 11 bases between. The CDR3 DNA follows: TGTGCCAGCAGCTTTGCAGGGGACGCAGATACGCAGTATTTT. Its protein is CASSFAGDADTQYF.

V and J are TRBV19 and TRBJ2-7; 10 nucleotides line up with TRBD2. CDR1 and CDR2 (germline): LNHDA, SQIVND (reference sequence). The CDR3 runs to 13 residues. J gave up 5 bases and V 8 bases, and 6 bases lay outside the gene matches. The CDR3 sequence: CASDSGRSHEQYF. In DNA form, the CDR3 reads TGTGCCAGTGATAGCGGGAGGAGCCACGAGCAGTACTTC.

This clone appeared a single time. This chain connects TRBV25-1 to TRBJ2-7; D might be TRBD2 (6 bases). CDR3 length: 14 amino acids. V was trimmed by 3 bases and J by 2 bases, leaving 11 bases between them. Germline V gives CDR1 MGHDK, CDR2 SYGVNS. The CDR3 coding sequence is TGTGCCAGCAGTGACCAGGGACTGACCTACGAGCAGTACTTC. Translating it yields CASSDQGLTYEQYF.

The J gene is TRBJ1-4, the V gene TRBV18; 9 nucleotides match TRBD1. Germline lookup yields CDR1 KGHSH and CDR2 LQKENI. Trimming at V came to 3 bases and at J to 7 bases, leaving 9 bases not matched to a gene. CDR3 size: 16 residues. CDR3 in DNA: TGTGCCAGCTCACCCTTACAGGGGGCAGTTGGTGAAAAACTGTTTTTT. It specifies CASSPLQGAVGEKLFF.

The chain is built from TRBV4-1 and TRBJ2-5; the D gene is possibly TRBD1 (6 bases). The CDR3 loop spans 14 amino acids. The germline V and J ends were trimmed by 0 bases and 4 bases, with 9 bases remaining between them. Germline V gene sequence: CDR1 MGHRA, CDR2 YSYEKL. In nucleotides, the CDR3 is TGCGCCAGCAGCCAAGAGGGGGCCGGAGAGACCCAGTACTTC. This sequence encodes CASSQEGAGETQYF.

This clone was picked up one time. The CDR3 DNA sequence: TGTGCCAGTAGTATGCCTCAGGGGACGAACACCGGGGAGCTGTTTTTT. This gives the protein CASSMPQGTNTGELFF. V usage is TRBV19 and J usage is TRBJ2-2; D might be TRBD1 (6 bases). CDR1 LNHDA and CDR2 SQIVND come from the germline V gene (reference sequence). V dropped 3 bases and J dropped 0 bases, with 11 bases sitting between them. The CDR3 extends over 16 amino acids.

CDR3 DNA sequence: TGTGCCAGCAGTCCTTCGGGGGTGTCTGAAGCTTTCTTT. Translated, it gives CASSPSGVSEAFF. The J gene is TRBJ1-1, the V gene TRBV7-2; D is possibly TRBD1 (5 bases). The ends were cut back, 6 bases at V and 6 bases at J, with 14 bases in the middle. In germline, CDR1 is SGHTA, CDR2 FQGNSA. There are 13 residues in the CDR3.

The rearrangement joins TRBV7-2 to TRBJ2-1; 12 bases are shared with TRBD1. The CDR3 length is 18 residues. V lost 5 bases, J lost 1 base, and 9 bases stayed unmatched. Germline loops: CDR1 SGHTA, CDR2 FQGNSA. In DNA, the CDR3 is TGTGCCAGCAGCCCGGGACAGGGGGCTTCTTGGTCCTACAATGAGCAGTTCTTC. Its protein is CASSPGQGASWSYNEQFF.

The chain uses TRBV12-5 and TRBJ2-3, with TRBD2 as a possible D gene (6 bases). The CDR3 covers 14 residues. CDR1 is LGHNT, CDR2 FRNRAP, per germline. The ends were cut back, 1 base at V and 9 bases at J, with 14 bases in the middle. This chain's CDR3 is CASGLGIAAQTQYF. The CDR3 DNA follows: TGTGCTAGTGGTTTGGGGATAGCGGCCCAGACGCAGTATTTT.

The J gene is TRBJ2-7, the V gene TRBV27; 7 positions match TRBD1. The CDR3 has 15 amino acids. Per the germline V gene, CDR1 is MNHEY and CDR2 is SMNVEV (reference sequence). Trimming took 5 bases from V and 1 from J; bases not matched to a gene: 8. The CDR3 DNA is TGTGCCAGCAGTCCTGACAGGGTAGGATCCTACGAGCAGTACTTC. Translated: CASSPDRVGSYEQYF.

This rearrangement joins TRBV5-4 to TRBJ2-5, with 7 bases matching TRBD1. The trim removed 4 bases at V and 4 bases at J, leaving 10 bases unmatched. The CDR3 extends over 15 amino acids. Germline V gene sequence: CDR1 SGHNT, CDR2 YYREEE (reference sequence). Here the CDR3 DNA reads TGTGCCAGCAGCCCCCGGTCGGCAGGGGGAGAGACCCAGTACTTC. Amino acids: CASSPRSAGGETQYF.

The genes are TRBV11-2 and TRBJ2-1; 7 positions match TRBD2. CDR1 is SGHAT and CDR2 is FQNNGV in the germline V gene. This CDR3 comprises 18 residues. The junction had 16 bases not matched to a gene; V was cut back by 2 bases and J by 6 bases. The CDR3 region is CASSLREFGGRVGNEQFF. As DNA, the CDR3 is TGTGCCAGCAGCTTAAGGGAGTTCGGCGGGAGAGTGGGCAATGAGCAGTTCTTC. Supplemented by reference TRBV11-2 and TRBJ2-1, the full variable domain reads EAGVAQSPRYKIIEKRQSVAFWCNPISGHATLYWYQQILGQGPKLLIQFQNNGVVDDSQLPKDRFSAERLKGVDSTLKIQPAKLEDSAVYLCASSLREFGGRVGNEQFFGPGTRLTVL.

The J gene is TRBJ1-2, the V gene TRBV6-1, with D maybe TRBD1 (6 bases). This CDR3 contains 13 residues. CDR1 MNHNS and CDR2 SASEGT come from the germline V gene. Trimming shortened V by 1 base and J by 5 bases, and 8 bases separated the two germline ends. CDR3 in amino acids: CASSEGDIYGYTF. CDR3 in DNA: TGTGCCAGCAGTGAAGGGGACATATATGGCTACACCTTC.

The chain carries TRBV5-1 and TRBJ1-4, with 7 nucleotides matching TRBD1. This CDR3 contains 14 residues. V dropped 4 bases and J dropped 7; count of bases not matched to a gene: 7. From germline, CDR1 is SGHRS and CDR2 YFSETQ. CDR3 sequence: CASSQGGAGEKLFF. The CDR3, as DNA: TGCGCCAGCAGCCAAGGGGGCGCGGGTGAAAAACTGTTTTTT.

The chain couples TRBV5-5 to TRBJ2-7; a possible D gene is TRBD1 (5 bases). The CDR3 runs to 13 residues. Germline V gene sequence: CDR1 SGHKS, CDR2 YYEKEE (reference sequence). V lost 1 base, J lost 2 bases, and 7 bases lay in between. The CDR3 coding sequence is TGTGCCAGCAGCTTGCAGGGCCCCTACGAGCAGTACTTC. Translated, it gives CASSLQGPYEQYF.

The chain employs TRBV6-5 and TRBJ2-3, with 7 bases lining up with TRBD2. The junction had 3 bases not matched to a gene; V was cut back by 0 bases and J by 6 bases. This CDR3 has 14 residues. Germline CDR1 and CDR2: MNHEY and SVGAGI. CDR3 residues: CASSYSGGLDTQYF. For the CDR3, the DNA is TGTGCCAGCAGTTACTCGGGAGGGCTGGATACGCAGTATTTT.

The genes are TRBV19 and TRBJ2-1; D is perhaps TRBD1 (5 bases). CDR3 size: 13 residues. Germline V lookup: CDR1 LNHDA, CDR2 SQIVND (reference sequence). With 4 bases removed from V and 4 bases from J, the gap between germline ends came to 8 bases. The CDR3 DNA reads TGTGCCAGTAGTACGACAGTATACAATGAGCAGTTCTTC. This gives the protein CASSTTVYNEQFF. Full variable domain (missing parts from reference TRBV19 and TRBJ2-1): DGGITQSPKYLFRKEGQNVTLSCEQNLNHDAMYWYRQDPGQGLRLIYYSQIVNDFQKGDIAEGYSVSREKKESFPLTVTSAQKNPTAFYLCASSTTVYNEQFFGPGTRLTVL.

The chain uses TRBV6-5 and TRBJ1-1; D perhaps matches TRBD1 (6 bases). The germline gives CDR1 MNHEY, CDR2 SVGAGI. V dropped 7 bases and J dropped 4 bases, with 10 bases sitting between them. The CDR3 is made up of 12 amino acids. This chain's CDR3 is CASTNRATEAFF. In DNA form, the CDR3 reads TGTGCCAGCACCAACAGGGCCACTGAAGCTTTCTTT.